The 29 T cell receptor beta chains below were found in one sample sequenced in a study of cytomegalovirus exposure and HLA in healthy donors. Clones were sequenced by immunoSEQ multiplex PCR, and TCRdb holds only the in-frame ones, with some missing. The sample records 250,000 or so clones, almost 90% being singletons. Sequencing was carried out using PBMCs. The receptors were gathered from a woman aged 18 to 35 in good health and CMV-seronegative.

This clone was observed a single time. The CDR3 nucleotides read TGTGCCAGCAGGAATAGCGGGGGTTATAGCACAGATACGCAGTATTTT. Translation: CASRNSGGYSTDTQYF. This chain uses TRBV7-9 with TRBJ2-3; 9 nucleotides line up with TRBD2. The CDR3 is 16 amino acids. CDR1 and CDR2 from the germline V gene are SEHNR and FQNEAQ (reference sequence). V gave up 6 bases and J gave up 0 bases; unmatched junction bases: 7.

CDR3 region: CASSEDGLAGGKKETQYF. The CDR3 nucleotides read TGTGCCAGCAGTGAAGACGGACTAGCGGGGGGCAAGAAAGAGACCCAGTACTTC. The V gene is TRBV2, the J gene TRBJ2-5; 14 positions agree with TRBD2. The CDR3 has 18 residues. CDR1 and CDR2 (germline): SNHLY, FYNNEI. The trim removed 1 base at V and 3 bases at J, leaving 7 bases unmatched. Full variable domain (rest looked up from reference TRBV2 and TRBJ2-5): EPEVTQTPSHQVTQMGQEVILRCVPISNHLYFYWYRQILGQKVEFLVSFYNNEISEKSEIFDDQFSVERPDGSNFTLKIRSTKLEDSAMYFCASSEDGLAGGKKETQYFGPGTRLLVL.

The chain has TRBV10-3 and TRBJ2-3, with 7 bases matching TRBD1. Germline CDR1 ENHRY, CDR2 SYGVKD. CDR3 length equals 14 residues. With V trimmed by 4 bases and J by 6 bases, 7 bases remained unmatched. The DNA for the CDR3 is TGTGCCATCAGTGGACAGGGTGGGTTGGATACGCAGTATTTT. As protein: CAISGQGGLDTQYF.

The rearrangement uses TRBV5-5 and TRBJ1-5; D is possibly TRBD1 (5 bases). Germline CDR1 is SGHKS and CDR2 is YYEKEE (reference sequence). The V end lost 4 bases, the J end lost 3 bases, and 23 bases lay between the germline ends. The CDR3 totals 18 residues. This CDR3 is CASSPDPPFRQNNQPQHF. Written as DNA, the CDR3 is TGTGCCAGCAGCCCTGACCCCCCCTTTAGACAGAACAATCAGCCCCAGCATTTT. The complete variable domain, with remaining parts taken from reference TRBV5-5 and TRBJ1-5, reads DAGVTQSPTHLIKTRGQQVTLRCSPISGHKSVSWYQQVLGQGPQFIFQYYEKEERGRGNFPDRFSARQFPNYSSELNVNALLLGDSALYLCASSPDPPFRQNNQPQHFGDGTRLSIL.

The chain employs TRBV12-5 and TRBJ2-2; tentative D call: TRBD2 (6 bases). V lost 2 bases and J 6 bases, leaving 19 bases between the germline ends. Germline loops: CDR1 LGHNT, CDR2 FRNRAP. This CDR3 comprises 17 residues. CDR3: CASGLRLGRGGPGELFF. The CDR3 DNA follows: TGTGCTAGTGGTTTGAGATTAGGGAGAGGAGGGCCCGGGGAGCTGTTTTTT.

CDR3 nucleotides: TGCAGTGCTGGCGGGAATTCACCCCTCCACTTT. This encodes CSAGGNSPLHF. This chain connects TRBV20-1 to TRBJ1-6; D is unclear. The CDR3 is made up of 11 amino acids. Deletions cut 5 bases from V and 7 bases from J, with 6 bases between. CDR1 is DFQATT and CDR2 is SNEGSKA in the germline V gene (reference sequence).

CDR3 sequence: CAWSVHTGRDYGYTF. The CDR3 nucleotides read TGTGCCTGGAGTGTACACACAGGGAGGGACTATGGCTACACCTTC. The chain links TRBV30 to TRBJ1-2; TRBD1 is a possible D gene (6 bases). This CDR3 contains 15 residues. CDR1 is GTSNPN, CDR2 SVGIG, per germline (reference sequence). The V gene lost 0 bases and the J gene lost 3 bases, with 14 bases spanning the gap. The variable domain in full, completed from reference TRBV30 and TRBJ1-2, reads SQTIHQWPATLVQPVGSPLSLECTVEGTSNPNLYWYRQAAGRGLQLLFYSVGIGQISSEVPQNLSASRPQDRQFILSSKKLLLSDSGFYLCAWSVHTGRDYGYTFGSGTRLTVV.

V is TRBV7-9 and J is TRBJ1-1, with TRBD1 identical over 7 bases. Germline loops: CDR1 SEHNR, CDR2 FQNEAQ (reference sequence). J gave up 6 bases and V 5 bases, and 12 bases lay outside the gene matches. The CDR3 spans 15 residues. The CDR3 here is CASSPRGQKFAEAFF. The CDR3 DNA is TGTGCCAGCAGCCCAAGGGGACAGAAATTTGCTGAAGCTTTCTTT.

V is TRBV27 and J is TRBJ1-1; TRBD1 is a possible D gene (6 bases). The CDR3 is 19 amino acids. Germline assignment: CDR1 MNHEY and CDR2 SMNVEV (reference sequence). Trimming removed 6 bases from V and 5 bases from J, with 31 bases in between. CDR3 DNA sequence: TGTGCCAGCAGCTCCATACCCGACCGGGACATTGGTTTGTGGACTGAAGCTTTCTTT. Amino acid sequence: CASSSIPDRDIGLWTEAFF.

The chain is built from TRBV28 and TRBJ1-3; D gene ambiguous. The germline CDR1 and CDR2 sequences are MDHEN and SYDVKM. This CDR3 has 10 residues. V gave up 8 bases and J gave up 6 bases, with 5 bases separating them. CDR3 region: CASSQNTIYF. CDR3 nucleotides: TGTGCCAGCTCCCAAAACACCATATATTTT.

This chain uses TRBV9 with TRBJ2-7; 8 bases are shared with TRBD1. CDR3 length equals 14 residues. In germline, CDR1 is SGDLS, CDR2 YYNGEE. With V trimmed by 4 bases and J by 5 bases, 8 bases remained unmatched. DNA of the CDR3: TGTGCCAGCAGCTTCGGACAGGGTGGGAACGAGCAGTACTTC. As protein: CASSFGQGGNEQYF. Full variable domain (remainder filled in from reference TRBV9 and TRBJ2-7): DSGVTQTPKHLITATGQRVTLRCSPRSGDLSVYWYQQSLDQGLQFLIQYYNGEERAKGNILERFSAQQFPDLHSELNLSSLELGDSALYFCASSFGQGGNEQYFGPGTRLTVT.

The chain combines TRBV2 with TRBJ2-5; 7 nucleotides match TRBD1. The J segment lost 2 bases and the V segment lost 8 bases, leaving 8 bases of the junction unmatched. The V gene's germline CDR1 is SNHLY and CDR2 FYNNEI. The CDR3 is 14 amino acids. Written as DNA, the CDR3 is TGTGCCAGCCAGCCCGGGACAGCTCAAGAGACCCAGTACTTC. Amino acids: CASQPGTAQETQYF.

The chain is built from TRBV5-8 and TRBJ1-1, with 11 bases lining up with TRBD1. Trimming removed 4 bases from V and 2 bases from J; junction bases left unmatched: 10. CDR1 and CDR2 from the germline V gene are SGHTS and YDEGEE. The CDR3 is made up of 17 amino acids. Written as DNA, the CDR3 is TGTGCCAGCAGCCCTCGGGACAGGGGGTCGAGAAACACTGAAGCTTTCTTT. Translated: CASSPRDRGSRNTEAFF.

This chain links TRBV7-2 with TRBJ2-2, with a weak D call TRBD2 (7 bases). Between the trimmed V and J ends, which lost 5 bases and 4 bases, there was a span of 14 bases. This CDR3 has 15 amino acids. CDR1 and CDR2 (germline): SGHTA, FQGNSA. This CDR3 is CASSPRGPGTGELFF. The DNA of the CDR3 is TGTGCCAGCAGCCCGCGGGGGCCGGGCACCGGGGAGCTGTTTTTT.

The chain joins TRBV5-4 to TRBJ2-3; the D is unclear. Trimming removed 0 bases from V and 6 bases from J, with 11 bases in between. The CDR3 is 14 amino acids. Germline V gene sequence: CDR1 SGHNT, CDR2 YYREEE (reference sequence). CDR3 amino acids: CASSLGPPSDTQYF. The DNA for the CDR3 is TGTGCCAGCAGCTTGGGGCCACCATCGGATACGCAGTATTTT. The variable domain in full, with the rest retrieved from reference TRBV5-4 and TRBJ2-3, is ETGVTQSPTHLIKTRGQQVTLRCSSQSGHNTVSWYQQALGQGPQFIFQYYREEENGRGNFPPRFSGLQFPNYSSELNVNALELDDSALYLCASSLGPPSDTQYFGPGTRLTVL.

The V gene is TRBV18, the J gene TRBJ1-4; D remains ambiguous. The V gene's germline CDR1 is KGHSH and CDR2 LQKENI. The CDR3 contains 14 residues. V shed 8 bases and J shed 0 bases, with 10 bases lying between them. The CDR3 nucleotides are TGTGCCAGCAGCCACAGAGCAACTAATGAAAAACTGTTTTTT. It translates to CASSHRATNEKLFF.

The chain combines TRBV10-1 with TRBJ2-3; 15 positions match TRBD2. The CDR3 has 17 residues. The germline gives CDR1 WNHNN, CDR2 SYGVQD (reference sequence). The V and J ends lost 6 bases and 7 bases, in that order; junction bases with no gene match: 11. CDR3 DNA: TGCGCCAGCAGCGGCCTCGGACTAGCGGGGGGGCCAAATACGCAGTATTTT. Translation: CASSGLGLAGGPNTQYF.

The gene calls are TRBV19 and TRBJ1-2; D is perhaps TRBD1 (5 bases). This CDR3 spans 12 amino acids. Germline-derived CDR1 and CDR2 are LNHDA and SQIVND (reference sequence). Trimming stripped 7 bases from V and 8 bases from J, with 14 bases between. CDR3 DNA: TGTGCCAGTAAGCCCCAGGGAGGGGGCTACACCTTC. Its translation: CASKPQGGGYTF.

The DNA for the CDR3 is TGTGCCAGCAGCTTGCCCGAAGGGGGCACTGAAGCTTTCTTT. Protein sequence: CASSLPEGGTEAFF. This chain connects TRBV5-4 to TRBJ1-1, with a possible D match to TRBD1 (6 bases). Trimming took 1 base from V and 4 from J, leaving 11 bases between them. This CDR3 has 14 amino acids. Looked up from germline, CDR1 is SGHNT and CDR2 is YYREEE (reference sequence).

This sequence joins TRBV28 and TRBJ2-7; TRBD1 is a possible D gene (6 bases). The CDR3 length is 15 residues. Germline V CDR1 and CDR2: MDHEN, SYDVKM. The V end was cut by 5 bases, the J end by 2 bases, with 16 bases between. As DNA, the CDR3 is TGTGCCAGCAGTACTCCTCGGGACACCCCCTACGAGCAGTACGTC. It codes for CASSTPRDTPYEQYV.

The chain employs TRBV7-9 and TRBJ2-3; D may be TRBD2 (7 bases). With 5 bases removed from V and 10 bases from J, the gap between germline ends came to 25 bases. The CDR3 contains 16 residues. The V gene's germline CDR1 is SEHNR and CDR2 FQNEAQ (reference sequence). The CDR3 DNA sequence: TGTGCCAGCAGCCACCCGGGCGGCGGGGGCCTGGGGGCGCAGTATTTT. It specifies CASSHPGGGGLGAQYF. Drawing the rest from reference TRBV7-9 and TRBJ2-3, the complete variable domain is DTGVSQNPRHKITKRGQNVTFRCDPISEHNRLYWYRQTLGQGPEFLTYFQNEAQLEKSRLLSDRFSAERPKGSFSTLEIQRTEQGDSAMYLCASSHPGGGGLGAQYFGPGTRLTVL.

The sample holds one count of this clone. The chain uses TRBV5-1 and TRBJ1-2; 7 nucleotides agree with TRBD1. Germline CDR1 is SGHRS and CDR2 is YFSETQ. V lost 2 bases to trimming and J lost 6 bases; unmatched junction nucleotides: 1. The CDR3 spans 12 residues. CDR3 loop: CASSFDRDGYTF. CDR3 DNA sequence: TGCGCCAGCAGCTTTGACAGGGATGGCTACACCTTC.

In this sample, this clone turned up once. The CDR3 spells CASTAPPGTYGYTF. DNA for the CDR3: TGTGCCAGCACCGCCCCCCCAGGAACCTATGGCTACACCTTC. J is TRBJ1-2 and V is TRBV28; no clear D gene. This CDR3 comprises 14 residues. Deletions cut 7 bases from V and 4 bases from J, with 16 bases between. Germline CDR1 and CDR2: MDHEN and SYDVKM.

The CDR3 bases are TGTGCCAGTAGTAGGGACAGGGGGTTATACGAGCAGTACTTC. It translates to CASSRDRGLYEQYF. The V call is TRBV28, the J call TRBJ2-7; TRBD1 matches 11 bases. J lost 4 bases, V lost 9 bases, and 8 bases had no gene match. CDR3 length: 14 residues. Germline V gene data show CDR1 as MDHEN and CDR2 as SYDVKM.

A single count supports this clone. The chain links TRBV4-1 to TRBJ1-6; D is possibly TRBD1 (6 bases). V was cut by 0 bases and J by 4 bases, with 13 bases left in between. Germline lookup yields CDR1 MGHRA and CDR2 YSYEKL. This CDR3 spans 17 amino acids. The CDR3 spells CASSQEQGQGYNSPLHF. DNA for the CDR3: TGCGCCAGCAGCCAAGAGCAGGGGCAAGGATATAATTCACCCCTCCACTTT.

The genes are TRBV5-1 and TRBJ2-5, with 8 bases lining up with TRBD1. CDR1 is SGHRS and CDR2 is YFSETQ in the germline V gene. V lost 3 bases, J lost 5 bases, and 6 bases stayed unmatched. CDR3 size: 14 residues. As DNA, the CDR3 is TGCGCCAGCAGCTCGGAGGCAGGGGGCGAGACCCAGTACTTC. It encodes CASSSEAGGETQYF.

The chain couples TRBV7-2 to TRBJ1-5, with 9 bases matching TRBD1. The CDR3 has 16 residues. In germline, CDR1 is SGHTA, CDR2 FQGNSA. V was pared by 1 base and J by 7 bases, with 8 bases of the junction left unmatched. Here the CDR3 DNA reads TGTGCCAGCAGCTTAGGGGACAGGGTGGGCCCACAGCCCCAGCATTTT. Translation gives CASSLGDRVGPQPQHF.

This clone has just one count. V gene TRBV7-6 combines with J gene TRBJ2-2; perhaps TRBD1 as D (5 bases). Germline V lookup: CDR1 SGHVS, CDR2 FNYEAQ. The V and J ends lost 1 base and 5 bases respectively, with 11 bases between them. This CDR3 spans 15 amino acids. The CDR3 here is CASSLVQGSTGELFF. The CDR3 nucleotides read TGTGCCAGCAGCTTAGTTCAGGGTTCGACCGGGGAGCTGTTTTTT.

The J gene is TRBJ2-5, the V gene TRBV6-5, with D perhaps matching TRBD1 (5 bases). Trimming took 5 bases from V and 1 from J, leaving 11 bases between them. The germline gives CDR1 MNHEY, CDR2 SVGAGI. The CDR3 covers 14 residues. CDR3 nucleotide sequence: TGTGCCAGCAGTCTTTCTGACAGCCAAGAGACCCAGTACTTC. This codes for CASSLSDSQETQYF.